Sequencing of this T cell receptor beta chain was carried out in a study of T-cell memory formation after mild COVID-19. The study's findings and limits: CD4+ contracting clones were found mainly in CM and EM, and CD8+ ones in EMRA.

The CDR3 contains 14 residues. Germline assignment: CDR1 DFQATT and CDR2 SNEGSKA (reference sequence). V lost 3 bases, J lost 0 bases, and 10 bases lay in between. This clonotype came up a few times. As yet, its antigen is unknown. TCRdb re-analysed the 5' RACE reads in MiXCR, keeping a single row per CDR3 protein. The table has 300,000 to 350,000 distinct CDR3 sequences, less than 20% seen once. This sequence joins TRBV20-1 and TRBJ2-3, with D perhaps assigned TRBD1 or TRBD2 (5 bases each). This TCR was recovered from a man between 18 and 29 years old who had mild COVID-19 (a few samples of this study predate the infection). Cell type and time point are not known. The sequencing sample was made of PBMCs or a T cell subset sorted from them (not recorded which). CDR3 residues: CSARSGTSTDTQYF. The CDR3, as DNA: TGCAGTGCTAGGTCCGGGACCAGCACAGATACGCAGTATTTT.